This T cell receptor (beta chain) appears in the sequencing data of a study of shared clonotypes between healthy human individuals. The germline V gene encodes CDR1 MNHEY and CDR2 SMNVEV (reference sequence). V was shortened by 5 bases and J by 2 bases, with 11 bases between the two germline ends. This CDR3 is 14 amino acids long. Assay: immunoSEQ multiplex PCR; the TCRdb copy retains only in-frame clones and omits some. Of roughly 2.2 million clones detected, about 92% appear once; the ten largest clones hold 0.39%. The sequenced sample consisted of naive CD4+ T cells from PBMCs. The subset is: CD45RA+ positively selected. The rearrangement joins TRBV27 to TRBJ2-3, with D hard to call. The TCR was taken from a man aged 18 to 35 in good health. Some clones in this sample may be carry-over from other donors' samples. DNA of the CDR3: TGTGCCAGCAGTCCCGTCGGGTTCACAGATACGCAGTATTTT. Its translation is CASSPVGFTDTQYF.